Listed here are 19 T cell receptor beta chains from one sample, sequenced in a study of cytomegalovirus exposure and HLA in healthy donors. Both 60 Vbeta primers and 13 Jbeta primers went into the PCR. Sequencing used immunoSEQ multiplex PCR; TCRdb keeps in-frame clones, though not all of them. The sample shows fewer than 250,000 clones, more than 65% of them seen only once. Sequencing was done on a sample of PBMCs. The receptors shown here come from a middle-aged man in good health and CMV-seropositive.

CDR3 protein: CASSDRDRDGQYF. The CDR3 coding sequence is TGTGCCAGCAGCGACCGCGACAGGGACGGCCAGTACTTC. V is TRBV5-6 and J is TRBJ2-7, with TRBD1 identical over 7 bases. This CDR3 has 13 amino acids. With V trimmed by 4 bases and J by 10 bases, 11 bases remained unmatched. Germline V gene lookup returns CDR1 SGHDT and CDR2 YYEEEE.

The count of this clone is one. The chain links TRBV5-1 to TRBJ2-2; 10 bases are a match to TRBD2. This CDR3 is 14 amino acids long. J lost 6 bases, V lost 4 bases, and 3 bases had no gene match. Germline CDR1 reads SGHRS; CDR2 reads YFSETQ. The CDR3 nucleotides are TGCGCCAGCAGCCCGGGACTAGCGTCCGGGGAGCTGTTTTTT. It is translated as CASSPGLASGELFF.

The gene calls are TRBV10-2 and TRBJ2-3, with 7 nucleotides matching TRBD1. The CDR3 consists of 14 residues. Per the germline V gene, CDR1 is WSHSY and CDR2 is SAAADI. Trimming cost V 5 bases and J 2 bases; bases outside gene matches: 4. The CDR3 nucleotides are TGCGCCAGCAGTCGCACAGGGGACACAGATACGCAGTATTTT. Its protein is CASSRTGDTDTQYF.

The J gene is TRBJ1-2, the V gene TRBV9; D is possibly TRBD1 (5 bases). V lost 4 bases to trimming and J lost 1 base, with 14 bases between them. Germline V lookup: CDR1 SGDLS, CDR2 YYNGEE. The CDR3 runs 15 residues. CDR3 region: CASSNEEGSNYGYTF. The CDR3 region has the DNA TGTGCCAGCAGCAATGAGGAGGGGAGTAACTATGGCTACACCTTC.

The chain has TRBV10-3 and TRBJ2-2; 8 bases line up with TRBD2. CDR1 and CDR2 from the germline V gene are ENHRY and SYGVKD. CDR3 length: 18 residues. V trimming: 8 bases; J trimming: 5 bases; junction bases outside the gene matches: 19. In nucleotides, the CDR3 is TGTGCCATCTTACTGGCGGGGGGACCTTCCGGGTCGACCGGGGAGCTGTTTTTT. Its protein product is CAILLAGGPSGSTGELFF.

This chain uses TRBV5-1 with TRBJ2-7, with TRBD1 matching over 8 bases. Germline trimming cut 4 bases from V and 3 bases from J; bases unmatched to any gene: 6. This CDR3 contains 14 residues. The germline V gene has CDR1 SGHRS and CDR2 YFSETQ. The CDR3 nucleotides read TGCGCCAGCAGCACCGGGACAGGAAACTACGAGCAGTACTTC. This sequence encodes CASSTGTGNYEQYF.

For this clone: Additional DNA sequences in this sample encode the identical CDR3. V usage is TRBV6-5 and J usage is TRBJ2-7, with 10 bases that match TRBD1. CDR1 and CDR2 from the germline V gene are MNHEY and SVGAGI. The J segment lost 2 bases and the V segment lost 4 bases, leaving 5 bases of the junction unmatched. The CDR3 runs to 15 residues. CDR3 sequence (DNA): TGTGCCAGCAGTTCTCCGGGACAGGGGACCTACGAGCAGTACTTC. Translated, it gives CASSSPGQGTYEQYF.

Only a few counts were recorded for this clone. V usage is TRBV2 and J usage is TRBJ1-6, with D maybe TRBD1 (6 bases). Trimming shortened V by 7 bases and J by 0 bases, and 16 bases separated the two germline ends. The CDR3 loop spans 17 amino acids. Germline V lookup: CDR1 SNHLY, CDR2 FYNNEI. In nucleotides, the CDR3 is TGTGCCAGCACTAGGGACACCCAGAGCTCCTATAATTCACCCCTCCACTTT. Translation gives CASTRDTQSSYNSPLHF.

This chain joins TRBV28 and TRBJ2-7, with 10 bases aligning to TRBD2. V lost 5 bases to trimming and J lost 4 bases; unmatched junction nucleotides: 8. CDR1 and CDR2 from the germline V gene are MDHEN and SYDVKM. There are 15 residues in the CDR3. CDR3 in amino acids: CASSTTGTSEYEQYF. The DNA for the CDR3 is TGTGCCAGCAGTACGACCGGGACTAGCGAGTACGAGCAGTACTTC.

The chain is built from TRBV5-4 and TRBJ2-3; tentatively, D is TRBD2 (6 bases). There are 13 residues in the CDR3. The germline V gene has CDR1 SGHNT and CDR2 YYREEE (reference sequence). Deletions cut 3 bases from V and 5 bases from J, with 10 bases between. The DNA of the CDR3 is TGTGCCAGCAGCTCCCAGGGAGGAGATACGCAGTATTTT. It is translated as CASSSQGGDTQYF.

V is TRBV5-1 and J is TRBJ2-2; D perhaps matches TRBD2 (6 bases). CDR3 length: 16 residues. Trimming shortened V by 4 bases and J by 4 bases, and 17 bases separated the two germline ends. Germline lookup yields CDR1 SGHRS and CDR2 YFSETQ. CDR3 DNA sequence: TGCGCCAGCAGCCCCTTGGATGGGGGAGGCACCGGGGAGCTGTTTTTT. This sequence encodes CASSPLDGGGTGELFF.

This chain connects TRBV4-1 to TRBJ2-7, with 8 bases fitting TRBD2. The trim removed 1 base at V and 2 bases at J, leaving 4 bases unmatched. This CDR3 region has 15 residues. CDR1 is MGHRA, CDR2 YSYEKL, per germline. The CDR3 is CASSQGAAGAYEQYF. Here the CDR3 DNA reads TGCGCCAGCAGCCAAGGGGCAGCGGGGGCCTACGAGCAGTACTTC.

This clone has a handful of counts. The rearrangement links TRBV6-1 to TRBJ1-6; TRBD1 is a possible D gene (5 bases). Germline V CDR1 and CDR2: MNHNS, SASEGT. V lost 10 bases, J lost 7 bases, and 17 bases lay in between. This CDR3 has 14 amino acids. CDR3 DNA: TGTGCCATCACCGTCGGACAACAGAATTCACCCCTCCACTTT. It specifies CAITVGQQNSPLHF.

This clone was seen a few times. The rearrangement links TRBV19 to TRBJ1-5; D is uncertain. With 3 bases removed from V and 1 base from J, the gap between germline ends came to 7 bases. The CDR3 extends over 14 amino acids. Germline-derived CDR1 and CDR2 are LNHDA and SQIVND (reference sequence). The CDR3 DNA reads TGTGCCAGTAGTATGAGGCAGAGCAATCAGCCCCAGCATTTT. It specifies CASSMRQSNQPQHF.

This chain connects TRBV10-1 to TRBJ2-7; 11 bases are shared with TRBD2. The CDR3 is 14 residues long. In germline, CDR1 is WNHNN, CDR2 SYGVQD (reference sequence). V was clipped by 7 bases and J by 4 bases; unmatched bases: 6. DNA of the CDR3: TGCGCCAGCAAATCTAGCGGGAGGTCTTACGAGCAGTACTTC. It is translated as CASKSSGRSYEQYF.

This chain uses TRBV6-6 with TRBJ1-2, with 11 bases fitting TRBD1. CDR1 MNHNY and CDR2 SVGAGI come from the germline V gene (reference sequence). This CDR3 is 16 amino acids long. V dropped 2 bases and J dropped 8; count of bases not matched to a gene: 10. CDR3 sequence reads: CASSYPAGQGAGGYTF. The CDR3, as DNA: TGTGCCAGCAGTTACCCGGCTGGACAGGGGGCGGGAGGCTACACCTTC.

The rearrangement uses TRBV6-6 and TRBJ2-7; the match to TRBD2 covers 7 bases. The junction had 6 bases not matched to a gene; V was cut back by 2 bases and J by 2 bases. Germline V CDR1 and CDR2: MNHNY, SVGAGI (reference sequence). There are 15 residues in the CDR3. CDR3 residues: CASSYPTGGTYEQYF. DNA of the CDR3: TGTGCCAGCAGTTACCCGACGGGGGGAACCTACGAGCAGTACTTC.

The chain combines TRBV19 with TRBJ2-5; D is possibly TRBD1 (7 bases). With 7 bases removed from V and 3 bases from J, the gap between germline ends came to 18 bases. Germline V gene sequence: CDR1 LNHDA, CDR2 SQIVND (reference sequence). The CDR3 runs 15 residues. CDR3 nucleotides: TGTGCCAGTACCCTCCGGGGGACAGTAGAAGAGACCCAGTACTTC. Translation gives CASTLRGTVEETQYF. The full variable domain, in which reference TRBV19 and TRBJ2-5 provide the parts outside the CDR3, is DGGITQSPKYLFRKEGQNVTLSCEQNLNHDAMYWYRQDPGQGLRLIYYSQIVNDFQKGDIAEGYSVSREKKESFPLTVTSAQKNPTAFYLCASTLRGTVEETQYFGPGTRLLVL.

The chain recombines TRBV7-2 with TRBJ2-7, with a weak D call TRBD1 (5 bases). Germline V gene data show CDR1 as SGHTA and CDR2 as FQGNSA. The germline V and J ends were trimmed by 1 base and 0 bases, with 7 bases remaining between them. The CDR3 contains 14 residues. CDR3 sequence (DNA): TGTGCCAGCAGCTTAGTACAGGTCTCCTACGAGCAGTACTTC. Its protein is CASSLVQVSYEQYF.